Listed here are 19 T cell receptor beta chains from one sample, sequenced in a study of shared T cell receptors in the human thymus. Generated by immunoSEQ multiplex PCR, the TCRdb table keeps only in-frame clones and is missing some. The table has under 850,000 clones, 88% seen once; the top ten hold about 0.01%. These data also featured in a second study, about human thymus T cells.

The material sequenced was thymocytes. The receptors come from a boy less than two years old with a congenital heart defect.

The rearrangement uses TRBV27 and TRBJ2-7; the D gene is possibly TRBD2 (6 bases). V lost 0 bases to trimming and J lost 3 bases, with 18 bases between them. Germline V gives CDR1 MNHEY, CDR2 SMNVEV (reference sequence). The CDR3 runs to 17 residues. The DNA for the CDR3 is TGTGCCAGCAGTTTATCGATCGGCGAGGTGGGGGGCTACGAGCAGTACTTC. Its protein product is CASSLSIGEVGGYEQYF.

The chain carries TRBV27 and TRBJ1-4; 12 bases fit TRBD1. After removal of 2 bases from V and 2 bases from J, the junction contained 3 bases not matched to a gene. The germline V gene has CDR1 MNHEY and CDR2 SMNVEV (reference sequence). CDR3 length: 17 residues. The CDR3 DNA is TGTGCCAGCAGTTTAGGGGGACAGGGGGCGACTAATGAAAAACTGTTTTTT. Translating it yields CASSLGGQGATNEKLFF.

J is TRBJ2-4 and V is TRBV5-1, with D maybe TRBD2 (5 bases). V lost 2 bases and J 2 bases, leaving 11 bases between the germline ends. CDR3 length equals 15 residues. The germline CDR1 and CDR2 sequences are SGHRS and YFSETQ. The CDR3 DNA sequence: TGCGCCAGCAGCTTAGGGAGTGTGTCCAAAAACATTCAGTACTTC. Translation gives CASSLGSVSKNIQYF.

V gene TRBV5-1 combines with J gene TRBJ1-2; D may be TRBD1 (6 bases). Trimming left V 4 bases short and J 5 bases short, with 18 bases between. This CDR3 has 15 amino acids. Germline V gives CDR1 SGHRS, CDR2 YFSETQ. The CDR3 coding sequence is TGCGCCAGCAGCCATCACGCCCCTCAGGGGTATGGCTACACCTTC. Encoded protein: CASSHHAPQGYGYTF.

The rearrangement uses TRBV30 and TRBJ2-3; TRBD2 might be the D (6 bases). This CDR3 is 16 amino acids long. CDR1 and CDR2 from the germline V gene are GTSNPN and SVGIG (reference sequence). V was pared by 2 bases and J by 0 bases, with 15 bases between. CDR3 amino acids: CAWSPGGMTSTDTQYF. DNA of the CDR3: TGTGCCTGGAGTCCTGGCGGGATGACTAGCACAGATACGCAGTATTTT.

The rearrangement links TRBV27 to TRBJ1-1, with a tentative D call TRBD1 (6 bases). Trimming pared 5 bases from V and 8 bases from J, leaving 18 bases between. Germline CDR1 MNHEY, CDR2 SMNVEV (reference sequence). CDR3 length equals 14 residues. CDR3 nucleotides: TGTGCCAGCAGTCCGGGACACCTTTCCAAGGAAGCTTTCTTT. It yields the protein CASSPGHLSKEAFF.

J is TRBJ2-2 and V is TRBV7-9; no clear D gene. The length of the CDR3 is 14 residues. Trimming removed 11 bases at V and 1 base at J, with 14 bases between. CDR1 and CDR2 from the germline V gene are SEHNR and FQNEAQ (reference sequence). CDR3: CASMTLGNTGELFF. DNA for the CDR3: TGTGCCTCCATGACGCTAGGGAACACCGGGGAGCTGTTTTTT.

This sequence joins TRBV5-6 and TRBJ2-2; 12 nucleotides line up with TRBD2. This CDR3 comprises 16 residues. Germline V gene sequence: CDR1 SGHDT, CDR2 YYEEEE. V was pared by 3 bases and J by 5 bases, with 5 bases of the junction left unmatched. As DNA, the CDR3 is TGTGCCAGCAGCTCAATTGGGACTAGCGGGACCGGGGAGCTGTTTTTT. This codes for CASSSIGTSGTGELFF.

The chain links TRBV19 to TRBJ2-7; 10 nucleotides agree with TRBD1. The CDR3 spans 15 residues. The V and J ends lost 5 bases and 1 base, in that order; junction bases with no gene match: 5. The germline CDR1 and CDR2 sequences are LNHDA and SQIVND (reference sequence). CDR3 sequence reads: CASSPRGQGSYEQYF. CDR3 nucleotide sequence: TGTGCCAGTAGTCCCCGGGGACAGGGGTCCTACGAGCAGTACTTC. Full variable domain (missing parts from reference TRBV19 and TRBJ2-7): DGGITQSPKYLFRKEGQNVTLSCEQNLNHDAMYWYRQDPGQGLRLIYYSQIVNDFQKGDIAEGYSVSREKKESFPLTVTSAQKNPTAFYLCASSPRGQGSYEQYFGPGTRLTVT.

This clone was seen only once. The V gene is TRBV27, the J gene TRBJ2-7, with 10 bases lining up with TRBD2. This CDR3 has 17 amino acids. In germline, CDR1 is MNHEY, CDR2 SMNVEV (reference sequence). With V trimmed by 7 bases and J by 6 bases, 18 bases remained unmatched. The CDR3 nucleotides read TGTGCCAGCACCTCCCCCAAGCTTCTAGCGGGAGTGGCCGAGCAGTACTTC. Residues: CASTSPKLLAGVAEQYF.

The chain carries TRBV11-2 and TRBJ2-7; D gene unclear. Per germline, CDR1 SGHAT and CDR2 FQNNGV. V lost 2 bases, J lost 4 bases, and 21 bases lay in between. The CDR3 spans 17 residues. CDR3 residues: CASSLCHEEPPMYEQYF. The CDR3 DNA reads TGTGCCAGCAGCTTATGTCACGAGGAGCCCCCAATGTACGAGCAGTACTTC.

The chain combines TRBV4-3 with TRBJ1-4; D is possibly TRBD1 (5 bases). Germline CDR1 is LGHNA and CDR2 is YSLEER. The CDR3 length is 21 residues. V shed 0 bases and J shed 8 bases, with 31 bases lying between them. The CDR3 DNA reads TGCGCCAGCAGCCAAGATCTTCAGACGGGGGAAATCCAACCTCGGGACGAAAAACTGTTTTTT. Translating gives CASSQDLQTGEIQPRDEKLFF.

The chain links TRBV5-4 to TRBJ2-6, with TRBD2 as a possible D gene (5 bases). V lost 1 base and J lost 2, with 13 bases in between. Germline V gene sequence: CDR1 SGHNT, CDR2 YYREEE (reference sequence). The CDR3 sequence is 17 residues long. Here the CDR3 reads CASSLLRGSTGANVLTF. DNA of the CDR3: TGTGCCAGCAGCTTGCTCCGGGGATCTACTGGGGCCAACGTCCTGACTTTC. The full variable domain, its missing parts supplied by reference TRBV5-4 and TRBJ2-6, is ETGVTQSPTHLIKTRGQQVTLRCSSQSGHNTVSWYQQALGQGPQFIFQYYREEENGRGNFPPRFSGLQFPNYSSELNVNALELDDSALYLCASSLLRGSTGANVLTFGAGSRLTVL.

V and J are TRBV29-1 and TRBJ1-1; D is ambiguous. In germline, CDR1 is SQVTM, CDR2 ANQGSEA. Trimming left V 3 bases short and J 1 base short, with 6 bases between. CDR3 length equals 12 residues. CDR3 coding DNA: TGCAGCGTTGAGAACACGAACACTGAAGCTTTCTTT. This encodes CSVENTNTEAFF.

This clone was picked up one time. The chain uses TRBV6-5 and TRBJ2-1, with TRBD2 identical over 7 bases. Trimming took 6 bases from V and 2 from J; bases not matched to a gene: 7. CDR3 length: 15 residues. Germline assignment: CDR1 MNHEY and CDR2 SVGAGI. CDR3: CASSRTSFPYNEQFF. The CDR3 region has the DNA TGTGCCAGCAGCCGGACTAGTTTTCCCTACAATGAGCAGTTCTTC.

This rearrangement joins TRBV5-3 to TRBJ2-7, with a possible D match to TRBD2 (6 bases). TRBV5-3 is an ORF, with its function uncertain. The V and J ends lost 10 bases and 1 base respectively, with 18 bases between them. The CDR3 length is 14 residues. CDR3 in DNA: TGTGCCTGGAGGGCGACAGTTTGGTCCTACGAGCAGTACTTC. Amino acids: CAWRATVWSYEQYF.

The gene calls are TRBV7-2 and TRBJ2-2; 10 bases are a match to TRBD2. CDR1 is SGHTA, CDR2 FQGNSA, per germline. This CDR3 has 16 amino acids. Losses at the gene ends were 1 base for V and 8 bases for J; bases not matched to a gene: 7. The CDR3 spells CASSLGASGREGELFF. Written as DNA, the CDR3 is TGTGCCAGCAGCTTAGGGGCTAGCGGGAGAGAAGGGGAGCTGTTTTTT.

The rearrangement joins TRBV14 to TRBJ1-1; D remains unclear. The V gene lost 4 bases and the J gene lost 1 base, with 4 bases spanning the gap. Germline V gene data show CDR1 as SGHDN and CDR2 as FVKESK. The CDR3 is 12 residues long. The CDR3 DNA is TGTGCCAGCAGCCCACAGAACACTGAAGCTTTCTTT. Its translation is CASSPQNTEAFF.

This clone was recorded once. V gene TRBV19 combines with J gene TRBJ2-2; TRBD2 aligns across 7 bases. V lost 5 bases, J lost 5 bases, and 5 bases stayed unmatched. From germline, CDR1 is LNHDA and CDR2 SQIVND (reference sequence). The CDR3 is 14 amino acids. For the CDR3, the DNA is TGTGCCAGTAGTCCGACTAGCCCGACCGGGGAGCTGTTTTTT. Amino acids: CASSPTSPTGELFF.